This T cell receptor beta chain was found in a study of T cells after posttransplantation cyclophosphamide. Produced via immunoSEQ multiplex PCR; TCRdb's table is partial and in-frame only. This sample has around 4,600 clones, with 70% to 85% found just once. The CDR3 loop spans 12 amino acids. V lost 0 bases, J lost 5 bases, and 7 bases lay in between. Germline V gives CDR1 GTSNPN, CDR2 SVGIG (reference sequence). Cyclophosphamide on days +3 and +4 followed busulfan-fludarabine conditioning and a marrow graft. Sample: PBMCs, taken 86 days after allogeneic stem cell transplant with posttransplant cyclophosphamide. The source of this sequence is a male patient aged 50 to 59 who received an allogeneic stem cell transplant from an unrelated donor, was CMV-positive, and had acute GVHD only. Among the T cells, some may be from the graft donor. The V call is TRBV30, the J call TRBJ2-5; tentatively, D is TRBD1 (5 bases). The CDR3 here is CAWSVGVETQYF. For the CDR3, the DNA is TGTGCCTGGAGTGTAGGGGTTGAGACCCAGTACTTC.